These 17 T cell receptor beta chains were sequenced from one sample in a study of shared clonotypes between healthy human individuals. Using immunoSEQ multiplex PCR, the repertoire was profiled, and TCRdb retains in-frame clones only, with some absent. This sample has about a million clones, with approximately 72% found just once. The sample comprised memory CD4+ T cells sorted from blood. Subset in this sample: CD45RA-negative fraction. These receptors came from a man between 18 and 29 years old in good health.

V is TRBV6-6 and J is TRBJ2-7, with TRBD1 matching over 9 bases. This CDR3 has 16 amino acids. The trim removed 6 bases at V and 5 bases at J, leaving 14 bases unmatched. Germline values: CDR1 MNHNY, CDR2 SVGAGI (reference sequence). CDR3 coding DNA: TGTGCCAGCAGCCACGAGCCTCGGACAGGGGACGACGAGCAGTACTTC. The encoded protein is CASSHEPRTGDDEQYF.

V is TRBV5-1 and J is TRBJ2-1; weak D call: TRBD2 (6 bases). V lost 0 bases and J lost 4, with 11 bases in between. Germline values: CDR1 SGHRS, CDR2 YFSETQ. The CDR3 totals 15 residues. The CDR3 bases are TGCGCCAGCAGCTTGGTAGCGGAAACTTACAATGAGCAGTTCTTC. This translates into CASSLVAETYNEQFF.

There are many counts of this clone. V usage is TRBV10-1 and J usage is TRBJ2-5, with TRBD2 as a possible D gene (6 bases). The V end was cut by 5 bases, the J end by 1 base, with 11 bases between. The CDR3 length is 14 residues. Germline V lookup: CDR1 WNHNN, CDR2 SYGVQD (reference sequence). Written as DNA, the CDR3 is TGCGCCAGCAGTCGGGACTCTGCCCAAGAGACCCAGTACTTC. Translated: CASSRDSAQETQYF.

The chain has TRBV7-2 and TRBJ2-3, with 11 nucleotides matching TRBD1. This CDR3 is 17 amino acids long. Germline lookup yields CDR1 SGHTA and CDR2 FQGNSA. The J segment lost 2 bases and the V segment lost 5 bases, leaving 9 bases of the junction unmatched. The CDR3 sequence is CASSTRTGGPLTDTQYF. CDR3 bases: TGTGCCAGCAGCACCCGGACAGGGGGCCCCCTCACAGATACGCAGTATTTT.

In its sample, this clone was seen a few times. The rearrangement joins TRBV7-9 to TRBJ2-7; unclear D gene. Germline V lookup: CDR1 SEHNR, CDR2 FQNEAQ (reference sequence). V was pared by 2 bases and J by 4 bases, with 12 bases between. The CDR3 is 14 residues long. For the CDR3, the DNA is TGTGCCAGCAGCTTATCCGCAAGCTCTTACGAGCAGTACTTC. Translation: CASSLSASSYEQYF.

The table lists this clone with a few counts. The chain links TRBV10-1 to TRBJ2-1; 11 bases are shared with TRBD1. Germline V lookup: CDR1 WNHNN, CDR2 SYGVQD (reference sequence). V dropped 3 bases and J dropped 8; count of bases not matched to a gene: 6. This CDR3 contains 15 residues. The CDR3 DNA sequence: TGCGCCAGCAGTGATGGACAGGGGGCTTGGGATGAGCAGTTCTTC. It translates to CASSDGQGAWDEQFF.

The rearrangement uses TRBV7-9 and TRBJ1-1; 8 positions match TRBD1. V was pared by 5 bases and J by 0 bases, with 11 bases of the junction left unmatched. Germline V gene sequence: CDR1 SEHNR, CDR2 FQNEAQ (reference sequence). This CDR3 is 17 amino acids long. CDR3 amino acids: CASSRGTGEPVNTEAFF. CDR3 nucleotide sequence: TGTGCCAGCAGCCGAGGGACAGGCGAACCGGTGAACACTGAAGCTTTCTTT.

This clone has just a few counts. This chain joins TRBV5-1 and TRBJ2-2; a weak D match, TRBD1 (7 bases). V dropped 6 bases and J dropped 5 bases, with 20 bases sitting between them. The CDR3 totals 16 residues. The germline CDR1 and CDR2 sequences are SGHRS and YFSETQ. The CDR3 reads CASTRGAIAQTGELFF. The CDR3, as DNA: TGCGCCAGCACCAGGGGGGCTATCGCCCAAACCGGGGAGCTGTTTTTT. Combining the CDR3 with reference TRBV5-1 and TRBJ2-2 gives the whole variable domain KAGVTQTPRYLIKTRGQQVTLSCSPISGHRSVSWYQQTPGQGLQFLFEYFSETQRNKGNFPGRFSGRQFSNSRSEMNVSTLELGDSALYLCASTRGAIAQTGELFFGEGSRLTVL.

The chain is built from TRBV19 and TRBJ1-1; TRBD1 is a possible D gene (5 bases). This CDR3 region has 15 residues. CDR1 and CDR2 from the germline V gene are LNHDA and SQIVND (reference sequence). The V and J ends lost 5 bases and 1 base respectively, with 14 bases between them. The CDR3 DNA reads TGTGCCAGTAGTCCCGCGGGACTCCAGAACACTGAAGCTTTCTTT. Protein product: CASSPAGLQNTEAFF.

This sequence joins TRBV30 and TRBJ2-1; D gene unclear. This CDR3 has 11 amino acids. Germline V gives CDR1 GTSNPN, CDR2 SVGIG (reference sequence). Trimming shortened V by 7 bases and J by 7 bases, and 11 bases separated the two germline ends. CDR3 loop: CASDRYNEQFF. The CDR3 region has the DNA TGTGCCTCCGACCGGTATAATGAGCAGTTCTTC.

V gene TRBV10-2 combines with J gene TRBJ1-1, with D maybe TRBD1 (5 bases). The V and J ends lost 6 bases and 0 bases respectively, with 8 bases between them. CDR1 is WSHSY and CDR2 is SAAADI in the germline V gene. This CDR3 contains 13 residues. CDR3 loop: CASSREMNTEAFF. CDR3 in DNA: TGCGCCAGCAGCAGGGAGATGAACACTGAAGCTTTCTTT.

This chain links TRBV2 with TRBJ1-5; maybe TRBD1 (5 bases). This CDR3 comprises 16 residues. Germline CDR1 is SNHLY and CDR2 is FYNNEI. Trimming pared 7 bases from V and 0 bases from J, leaving 16 bases between. The CDR3 is CASIPAGKDSNQPQHF. CDR3 nucleotides: TGTGCCAGCATCCCGGCAGGGAAAGATAGCAATCAGCCCCAGCATTTT.

The chain couples TRBV6-1 to TRBJ1-1; TRBD1 matches at 10 bases. Germline lookup yields CDR1 MNHNS and CDR2 SASEGT. V shed 3 bases, J shed 0 bases, and the junction held 13 bases outside the gene matches. The CDR3 consists of 19 residues. The CDR3 sequence is CASSDPRQGAPRVNTEAFF. The CDR3 DNA reads as TGTGCCAGCAGTGATCCCCGACAGGGGGCGCCTCGAGTGAACACTGAAGCTTTCTTT.

The genes are TRBV10-2 and TRBJ1-6; 7 bases map to TRBD1. Germline CDR1 and CDR2: WSHSY and SAAADI. The CDR3 consists of 18 residues. Trimming at V came to 3 bases and at J to 0 bases, leaving 8 bases not matched to a gene. CDR3 bases: TGCGCCAGCAGTGAAACGGGACAGCTTAGCTCCTATAATTCACCCCTCCACTTT. Translation: CASSETGQLSSYNSPLHF.

V and J are TRBV6-5 and TRBJ1-1; weak D call: TRBD1 (6 bases). V was trimmed by 2 bases and J by 3 bases, leaving 16 bases between them. The CDR3 has 16 amino acids. The V gene's germline CDR1 is MNHEY and CDR2 SVGAGI. CDR3 region: CASSYLRGSGDTEAFF. CDR3 nucleotide sequence: TGTGCCAGCAGTTACCTCAGGGGCAGTGGGGACACTGAAGCTTTCTTT.

This clone was counted a few times. The V gene is TRBV29-1, the J gene TRBJ2-7; no clear D. Germline CDR1 and CDR2: SQVTM and ANQGSEA. Trimming cost V 1 base and J 5 bases, with 9 bases left between them. This CDR3 contains 12 residues. CDR3 amino acids: CSVEVSGHEQYF. The CDR3 DNA reads TGCAGCGTTGAAGTATCCGGGCACGAGCAGTACTTC.

J is TRBJ1-5 and V is TRBV5-1; D is undetermined. This CDR3 is built from 11 residues. Trimming stripped 4 bases from V and 3 bases from J, with 2 bases between. Germline CDR1 SGHRS, CDR2 YFSETQ. The CDR3 region has the DNA TGCGCCAGCAGCACCAATCAGCCCCAGCATTTT. It is translated as CASSTNQPQHF. The variable domain in full, with the rest retrieved from reference TRBV5-1 and TRBJ1-5, is KAGVTQTPRYLIKTRGQQVTLSCSPISGHRSVSWYQQTPGQGLQFLFEYFSETQRNKGNFPGRFSGRQFSNSRSEMNVSTLELGDSALYLCASSTNQPQHFGDGTRLSIL.